The rows below give T cell receptor beta chains drawn from one sample of a study of cytomegalovirus exposure and HLA in healthy donors. Only in-frame clones appear in the TCRdb table, and some are missing; sequencing was by immunoSEQ multiplex PCR. The data contain about 61,000 clones, more than 80% of them singletons. Sequencing was done on a sample of PBMCs. The receptors here all came from a man aged 25 to 40 in good health and CMV-seropositive. The CDR3 runs from the conserved cysteine through the conserved F or W. Each record gives: D gene, J gene, V gene, clone size, CDR3 protein, CDR3 DNA. D genes are given only for firm matches. The listing skips clone size in some rows; elsewhere it reads once, few, many or a size class.

D: TRBD1
J: TRBJ2-7
V: TRBV28
size: -
CDR3: CASSLSGTGSYEQYF
DNA: TGTGCCAGCAGTTTATCAGGGACAGGTTCCTACGAGCAGTACTTC

D: -
J: TRBJ2-7
V: TRBV5-1
size: once
CDR3: CASSLEGEPYEQYF
DNA: TGCGCCAGCAGCTTGGAGGGGGAACCCTACGAGCAGTACTTC

D: -
J: TRBJ2-1
V: TRBV6-1
size: -
CDR3: CASSVSSVNEQFF
DNA: TGTGCCAGCAGTGTTAGTTCGGTCAATGAGCAGTTCTTC

D: TRBD1
J: TRBJ2-3
V: TRBV5-1
size: -
CDR3: CASSLEGAGGVTDTQYF
DNA: TGCGCCAGCAGCTTGGAAGGCGCAGGGGGTGTCACAGATACGCAGTATTTT

D: TRBD2
J: TRBJ2-7
V: TRBV6-5
size: once
CDR3: CASSYQRTSGSYEQYF
DNA: TGTGCCAGCAGTTATCAAAGGACTAGCGGCTCCTACGAGCAGTACTTC

D: TRBD2
J: TRBJ2-5
V: TRBV4-2
size: -
CDR3: CASSQDGTSRGETQYF
DNA: TGTGCCAGCAGCCAAGACGGGACTAGTCGGGGAGAGACCCAGTACTTC

D: TRBD2
J: TRBJ2-6
V: TRBV7-8
size: -
CDR3: CASSLFGRELSGANVLTF
DNA: TGTGCCAGCAGCTTATTCGGGCGGGAGCTCTCTGGGGCCAACGTCCTGACTTTC

D: TRBD1
J: TRBJ1-6
V: TRBV5-6
size: -
CDR3: CASSLGTGDNSPLHF
DNA: TGTGCCAGCAGCCTGGGGACAGGGGATAATTCACCCCTCCACTTT

D: TRBD1
J: TRBJ1-1
V: TRBV7-2
size: -
CDR3: CASSTAGTANTEAFF
DNA: TGTGCCAGCAGCACCGCCGGGACAGCTAACACTGAAGCTTTCTTT

D: -
J: TRBJ1-1
V: TRBV29-1
size: -
CDR3: CSVASEGNTEAFF
DNA: TGCAGCGTTGCATCGGAGGGGAACACTGAAGCTTTCTTT

D: -
J: TRBJ2-1
V: TRBV21-1
size: -
CDR3: CASSIPDKLAGETLNNEQFF
DNA: TGTGCCAGCAGCATCCCTGACAAGCTAGCGGGAGAGACCCTTAACAATGAGCAGTTCTTC

D: -
J: TRBJ2-2
V: TRBV5-1
size: -
CDR3: CASSWGDSKGGELFF
DNA: TGCGCCAGCAGCTGGGGGGACAGCAAGGGAGGGGAGCTGTTTTTT

D: -
J: TRBJ1-1
V: TRBV20-1
size: -
CDR3: CSASLSTEAFF
DNA: TGCAGTGCTAGCCTTAGTACTGAAGCTTTCTTT

D: -
J: TRBJ1-2
V: TRBV13
size: -
CDR3: CASSRGWDYGYTF
DNA: TGTGCCAGCAGCCGAGGGTGGGACTATGGCTACACCTTC

D: TRBD1
J: TRBJ1-1
V: TRBV11-1
size: medium-sized
CDR3: CASSFKGATEAFF
DNA: TGTGCCAGCAGCTTTAAGGGGGCCACTGAAGCTTTCTTT

D: -
J: TRBJ2-1
V: TRBV11-3
size: -
CDR3: CASSLGRSSYNEQFF
DNA: TGTGCCAGCAGCTTAGGGCGGAGCTCCTACAATGAGCAGTTCTTC

D: TRBD2
J: TRBJ2-1
V: TRBV4-1
size: few
CDR3: CASSRAASGSSYNEQFF
DNA: TGCGCCAGCAGTCGAGCGGCTAGCGGTAGCTCCTACAATGAGCAGTTCTTC

D: TRBD1
J: TRBJ1-6
V: TRBV30
size: -
CDR3: CAWSLTGAVENSPLHF
DNA: TGTGCCTGGAGTTTAACAGGGGCGGTCGAAAATTCACCCCTCCACTTT

D: -
J: TRBJ1-3
V: TRBV5-4
size: -
CDR3: CASSLGVGSGNTIYF
DNA: TGTGCCAGCAGCTTGGGAGTTGGCTCTGGAAACACCATATATTTT

D: TRBD1
J: TRBJ2-2
V: TRBV2
size: -
CDR3: CASTATGRSTGELFF
DNA: TGTGCCAGCACCGCGACAGGGCGTAGCACCGGGGAGCTGTTTTTT

D: -
J: TRBJ2-5
V: TRBV18
size: -
CDR3: CASSPRGSGQETQYF
DNA: TGTGCCAGCTCACCTCGGGGTAGCGGCCAAGAGACCCAGTACTTC

D: TRBD1
J: TRBJ2-7
V: TRBV6-5
size: -
CDR3: CASSYDLAGGYEQYF
DNA: TGTGCCAGCAGTTACGATTTGGCAGGGGGCTACGAGCAGTACTTC

D: TRBD2
J: TRBJ2-1
V: TRBV5-6
size: -
CDR3: CASSLWTSGNEQFF
DNA: TGTGCCAGCAGCTTGTGGACTAGCGGCAATGAGCAGTTCTTC

D: TRBD1
J: TRBJ1-1
V: TRBV29-1
size: -
CDR3: CSVGTGKGTEAFF
DNA: TGCAGCGTTGGGACAGGGAAAGGGACTGAAGCTTTCTTT

D: -
J: TRBJ2-1
V: TRBV10-1
size: once
CDR3: CASSERESSYNEQFF
DNA: TGCGCCAGCAGTGAGCGGGAGAGCTCCTACAATGAGCAGTTCTTC

D: -
J: TRBJ1-2
V: TRBV6-5
size: -
CDR3: CASSRQADYGYTF
DNA: TGTGCCAGCAGTCGACAGGCTGACTATGGCTACACCTTC